The clone carrying this T cell receptor beta chain was observed a few times. Its antigen is not known. The data were obtained in a study of T cell repertoires in cytomegalovirus infection. Study-wide results and caveats: Frequencies of public TCR beta families were cumulated, and this identified carriers of CMV plus the relevant HLA.

TCRdb used MiXCR to reprocess the reads, holding one entry per CDR3 protein. This sample carries fewer than 700,000 distinct CDR3 sequences, 20% to 25% of them seen once, and the ten largest clones take 7% to 9%. The clonotype was recovered from a human donor in good health (CMV status not recorded). Some clones in this sample may be carry-over from other donors' samples. The sample was CD8+ T cells from PBMCs.

CDR3 in amino acids: CASSQRDRNYGYTF. DNA for the CDR3: TGTGCCAGCAGTCAAAGGGACAGGAACTATGGCTACACCTTC. The chain joins TRBV6-1 to TRBJ1-2, with TRBD1 matching over 8 bases. This CDR3 has 14 amino acids. CDR1 is MNHNS and CDR2 is SASEGT in the germline V gene. With 5 bases clipped from V and 2 bases from J, the junction kept 4 bases outside the gene matches.